What follows is one T cell receptor (beta chain) and its context. Its antigen is still unknown. The sample is drawn from a study of T cell responses to AZD1222 COVID-19 vaccine. CDR1 MGHRA and CDR2 YSYEKL come from the germline V gene. The V gene end was trimmed by 3 bases and the J gene end by 6 bases; junction bases not matched to a gene: 6. The CDR3 runs to 14 residues. Study-wide findings and caveats: A rise in Spike-specific TCR breadth and depth followed two AZD1222 doses. Donors, mostly white British, included more females; clonal diversity was possibly underestimated.

Repertoires were generated with immunoSEQ multiplex PCR, while TCRdb's copy carries only in-frame clones and drops some. The sample consists of fewer than 85,000 clones, more than 75% of them appearing once. The chain links TRBV4-1 to TRBJ1-2; TRBD1 aligns across 8 bases. The receptor's source is an adult in good health. The source was peripheral blood, collected on day 0 of AZD1222 vaccination. CDR3 sequence (DNA): TGCGCCAGCAGCCACACGGACAGGGTCAATGGCTACACCTTC. Translation gives CASSHTDRVNGYTF.